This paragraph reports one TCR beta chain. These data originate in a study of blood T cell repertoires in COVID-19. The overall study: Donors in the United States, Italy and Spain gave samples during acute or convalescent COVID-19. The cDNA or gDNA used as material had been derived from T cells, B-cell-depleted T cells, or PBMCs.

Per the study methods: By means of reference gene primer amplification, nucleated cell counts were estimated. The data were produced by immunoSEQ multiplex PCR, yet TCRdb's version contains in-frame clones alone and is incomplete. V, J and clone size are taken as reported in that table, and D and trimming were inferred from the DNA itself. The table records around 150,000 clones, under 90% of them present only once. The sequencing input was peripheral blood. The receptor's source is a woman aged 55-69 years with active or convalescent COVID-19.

DNA for the CDR3: TGTGCCAGCAGCTTCTGGACCGGGGACACCGGGGAGCTGTTTTTT. This gives the protein CASSFWTGDTGELFF. This chain connects TRBV5-4 to TRBJ2-2, with a tentative D call TRBD2 (5 bases). Germline values: CDR1 SGHNT, CDR2 YYREEE (reference sequence). Trimming removed 2 bases from V and 3 bases from J, with 11 bases in between. The CDR3 consists of 15 residues.